Following are 19 T cell receptor beta chains from one sample sequenced in a study of blood T cell repertoires in COVID-19 (dated by TCRdb to about 2020). The library relied on the immunoSEQ multiplex PCR assay. TCRdb limited this immuneACCESS table to in-frame rearrangements with V and J called. A share of clones is missing; checked studies link under half to unresolved V genes, and the rest is unexplained. The sample table holds about 150,000 clones, of which roughly 91% were seen once. The top ten clones comprise just under 3% of the sample. Material: peripheral blood. Receptors originate from a man aged 60 to 75 with active or convalescent COVID-19.

This clone was counted a few times. The J gene is TRBJ2-3, the V gene TRBV7-3, with no clear D. The germline V gene encodes CDR1 SGHTA and CDR2 FQGTGA. The CDR3 runs 13 residues. V was clipped by 0 bases and J by 6 bases, with 7 bases between them. CDR3 amino acids: CASSLTFRDTQYF. CDR3 in DNA: TGTGCCAGCAGCTTAACTTTTCGGGATACGCAGTATTTT.

This chain links TRBV28 with TRBJ1-5; 9 nucleotides match TRBD1. This CDR3 has 18 residues. The J segment lost 2 bases and the V segment lost 7 bases, leaving 15 bases of the junction unmatched. From germline, CDR1 is MDHEN and CDR2 SYDVKM. In DNA form, the CDR3 reads TGTGCCAGCATTGAGGGGACAGGGACATTCGGGGGCAATCAGCCCCAGCATTTT. Protein sequence: CASIEGTGTFGGNQPQHF.

The chain carries TRBV4-2 and TRBJ1-6; 9 positions match TRBD1. This CDR3 has 16 residues. Trimming cost V 4 bases and J 10 bases; bases outside gene matches: 11. Germline V CDR1 and CDR2: LGHNA, YNFKEQ. The CDR3 loop reads CASSRPPGQGVSPLHF. As DNA, the CDR3 is TGTGCCAGCAGCCGCCCGCCGGGACAGGGTGTCTCACCCCTCCACTTT.

The V call is TRBV3-1 (or the pseudogene TRBV3-2), the J call TRBJ2-1, with TRBD1 as a possible D gene (5 bases). CDR1 is LGHDT and CDR2 is YNNKEL in the germline V gene (reference sequence). V was clipped by 4 bases and J by 0 bases, with 10 bases between them. The CDR3 totals 15 residues. CDR3 nucleotides: TGTGCCAGCAGCCCGACAGCCACCTCCTACAATGAGCAGTTCTTC. It codes for CASSPTATSYNEQFF.

The chain joins TRBV5-1 to TRBJ2-7, with TRBD1 identical over 7 bases. After removal of 4 bases from V and 5 bases from J, the junction contained 12 bases not matched to a gene. Germline V gene lookup returns CDR1 SGHRS and CDR2 YFSETQ. The CDR3 totals 15 residues. The CDR3 sequence: CASSMTGPGYDEQYF. The CDR3 DNA reads TGCGCCAGCAGCATGACAGGGCCTGGGTATGACGAGCAGTACTTC. Combining the CDR3 with reference TRBV5-1 and TRBJ2-7 gives the whole variable domain KAGVTQTPRYLIKTRGQQVTLSCSPISGHRSVSWYQQTPGQGLQFLFEYFSETQRNKGNFPGRFSGRQFSNSRSEMNVSTLELGDSALYLCASSMTGPGYDEQYFGPGTRLTVT.

The chain joins TRBV24-1 to TRBJ2-3, with D maybe TRBD1 (6 bases). Germline assignment: CDR1 KGHDR and CDR2 SFDVKD. V lost 3 bases to trimming and J lost 6 bases, with 18 bases between them. This CDR3 is 16 amino acids long. In DNA form, the CDR3 reads TGTGCCACCAGTGATGAGGGACACCCGGGGAGTGATACGCAGTATTTT. This translates into CATSDEGHPGSDTQYF.

This chain connects TRBV12-5 to TRBJ1-6, with D possibly matching TRBD1 (5 bases). Germline CDR1 and CDR2: LGHNT and FRNRAP. The CDR3 runs 16 residues. V lost 2 bases to trimming and J lost 5 bases, with 13 bases between them. This CDR3 is CASGLPSGGDNSPLHF. CDR3 bases: TGTGCTAGTGGTTTGCCAAGTGGGGGGGATAATTCACCCCTCCACTTT.

The rearrangement uses TRBV7-9 and TRBJ2-7, with D possibly being TRBD2 (5 bases). Between the trimmed V and J ends, which lost 5 bases and 6 bases, there was a span of 11 bases. The CDR3 has 12 amino acids. CDR1 and CDR2 (germline): SEHNR, FQNEAQ (reference sequence). The CDR3 nucleotides are TGTGCCAGCAGCCCCCAAGCGGCCGAGCAGTACTTC. Protein sequence: CASSPQAAEQYF.

This clone occurred once. The chain carries TRBV7-2 and TRBJ2-3; D is ambiguous. The ends were cut back, 2 bases at V and 6 bases at J, with 6 bases in the middle. The CDR3 has 12 residues. Germline CDR1 reads SGHTA; CDR2 reads FQGNSA. The CDR3 DNA is TGTGCCAGCAGCTTATCCGGGGATACGCAGTATTTT. Its protein is CASSLSGDTQYF. The entire variable domain, with the rest obtained from reference TRBV7-2 and TRBJ2-3, is as follows: GAGVSQSPSNKVTEKGKDVELRCDPISGHTALYWYRQSLGQGLEFLIYFQGNSAPDKSGLPSDRFSAERTGGSVSTLTIQRTQQEDSAVYLCASSLSGDTQYFGPGTRLTVL.

The chain recombines TRBV7-8 with TRBJ1-5; D is undetermined. The germline V gene has CDR1 SGHVS and CDR2 FQNEAQ. Trimming removed 2 bases from V and 5 bases from J, with 13 bases in between. The CDR3 is made up of 15 amino acids. The CDR3 DNA follows: TGTGCCAGCAGCTTAAGTTTCGCGGGAGATCAGCCCCAGCATTTT. Its translation is CASSLSFAGDQPQHF.

V is TRBV28 and J is TRBJ2-1; 10 nucleotides match TRBD1. Germline loops: CDR1 MDHEN, CDR2 SYDVKM. The V segment lost 8 bases and the J segment 10 bases; nucleotides outside the gene matches: 11. This CDR3 region has 14 residues. The CDR3 bases are TGTGCCAGCGCGGGGACAGGGGACTCTGGGGAGCAGTTCTTC. Translating it yields CASAGTGDSGEQFF.

The rearrangement joins TRBV6-5 to TRBJ1-6; D gene uncertain. Germline CDR1 is MNHEY and CDR2 is SVGAGI. The germline V and J ends were trimmed by 6 bases and 10 bases, with 19 bases remaining between them. The CDR3 runs to 15 residues. CDR3 amino acids: CASSSPLGGGSPLHF. As DNA, the CDR3 is TGTGCCAGCAGCTCCCCTCTAGGAGGCGGGTCACCCCTCCACTTT.

The chain has TRBV10-3 and TRBJ2-3; TRBD2 agrees at 13 bases. Trimming at V came to 5 bases and at J to 0 bases, leaving 8 bases not matched to a gene. The CDR3 runs 18 residues. CDR1 is ENHRY, CDR2 SYGVKD, per germline. The CDR3 loop is CAISPLTSGRTSTDTQYF. In DNA, the CDR3 is TGTGCCATCAGTCCCCTGACTAGCGGGAGGACTAGCACAGATACGCAGTATTTT.

The DNA for the CDR3 is TGTGCCAGTACCTCTCGGGGGGGTCTGCGGGGAACAGATACGCAGTATTTT. It codes for CASTSRGGLRGTDTQYF. The chain combines TRBV27 with TRBJ2-3; TRBD2 matches 8 bases. Germline trimming cut 9 bases from V and 3 bases from J; bases unmatched to any gene: 17. CDR1 MNHEY and CDR2 SMNVEV come from the germline V gene (reference sequence). The CDR3 loop spans 17 amino acids.

V is TRBV3-1 (or the pseudogene TRBV3-2) and J is TRBJ1-1, with D perhaps matching TRBD1 (6 bases). The V and J ends lost 4 bases and 5 bases respectively, with 11 bases between them. In germline, CDR1 is LGHDT, CDR2 YNNKEL (reference sequence). The CDR3 is 13 amino acids. The DNA for the CDR3 is TGTGCCAGCAGCCCGAAGGGGGTTACTGAAGCTTTCTTT. It translates to CASSPKGVTEAFF.

The V and J genes are TRBV6-4 and TRBJ1-4; D call uncertain. The CDR3 covers 15 residues. The V gene's germline CDR1 is MRHNA and CDR2 SNTAGT. V gave up 3 bases and J gave up 8 bases, with 16 bases separating them. This CDR3 reads CASSDRESTHEKLFF. The CDR3 region has the DNA TGTGCCAGCAGTGATCGGGAAAGTACACACGAAAAACTGTTTTTT.

This sequence joins TRBV15 and TRBJ1-3, with D perhaps TRBD1 (5 bases). The CDR3 contains 16 residues. CDR1 LNHNV and CDR2 YYDKDF come from the germline V gene (reference sequence). The ends were cut back, 3 bases at V and 2 bases at J, with 14 bases in the middle. The CDR3 is CATSRGEGPPGNTIYF. The CDR3 DNA sequence: TGTGCCACCAGCAGGGGGGAGGGACCACCTGGAAACACCATATATTTT.

The chain recombines TRBV19 with TRBJ2-1; tentatively, D is TRBD2 (6 bases). Trimming shortened V by 3 bases and J by 0 bases, and 12 bases separated the two germline ends. Germline values: CDR1 LNHDA, CDR2 SQIVND (reference sequence). This CDR3 is built from 16 residues. CDR3 protein: CASSMKAGSSYNEQFF. The CDR3, as DNA: TGTGCCAGTAGTATGAAGGCGGGGAGCTCCTACAATGAGCAGTTCTTC.

In DNA form, the CDR3 reads TGTGCCAGCAGTCGGACTAGCATAAATGAGCAGTTCTTC. It is translated as CASSRTSINEQFF. The V and J genes are TRBV28 and TRBJ2-1; 8 bases line up with TRBD2. J gave up 7 bases and V 5 bases, and 4 bases lay outside the gene matches. This CDR3 comprises 13 residues. Germline V gives CDR1 MDHEN, CDR2 SYDVKM.